This T cell receptor beta chain was sequenced for a study of shared clonotypes between healthy human individuals. Study-level background: Every donor yielded three CD4 naive, three CD4 memory, two CD8 naive and one CD8 memory plate. Notes on the study in general: Clonotype sharing among the donors was expected to vary with sequencing depth. Unshared clonotypes carried lower generation probabilities than those common to all four donors.

Those who donated were healthy HIV-negative adults, with no recent acute infections or vaccinations reported. A remark on this clone: The antigen is not known.

Germline V lookup: CDR1 SGDLS, CDR2 YYNGEE. The CDR3 extends over 14 amino acids. J gave up 5 bases and V 4 bases, and 4 bases lay outside the gene matches. Clones were read by immunoSEQ multiplex PCR, and TCRdb kept only the in-frame ones, dropping some. Of approximately 2.5 million clones in the sample, more than 85% were seen once. The sequenced material came from naive CD4+ T cells from PBMCs. As for subset: CD45RA+ positively selected. The chain recombines TRBV9 with TRBJ2-4, with 9 bases that match TRBD1. The receptor was derived from a man younger than 35 in good health. Some clones in this sample may be carry-over from other donors' samples. The CDR3, as DNA: TGTGCCAGCAGCAAGGGACAGGGTGAAAACATTCAGTACTTC. Its translation: CASSKGQGENIQYF.